Listed below are T cell receptor beta chains from one sample, sequenced in a study of T-cell reconstitution after alpha-beta-depleted transplantation in children. A single record per CDR3 protein comes from TCRdb applying MiXCR to the PCR reads. In the table there are 600,000 to 800,000 distinct CDR3 sequences, approximately 14% of which are singletons. The material sequenced was PBMCs, taken before TCRalphabeta/CD19-depleted stem cell transplant. The receptor set was obtained from a girl between 2 and 10 years old with congenital amegakaryocytic thrombocytopenia, due to receive a stem cell transplant. CDR3s include the opening cysteine and the closing phenylalanine or tryptophan. The D gene is left open where the match is weak. Only part of the rows carry a size: once, few, many, or a class if the clone is expanded.

>15|TRBD1|TRBJ2-5|TRBV12-3/TRBV12-4|many
TGTGCCAGCAGTTTGGGGGGACAGGACCAAGAGACCCAGTACTTC
CASSLGGQDQETQYF
>16|.|TRBJ2-7|TRBV5-1|few
TGCGCCAGCAGCCACGGATGGGCAGTCGGCAGCTACGAGCAGTACTTC
CASSHGWAVGSYEQYF
>14|TRBD2|TRBJ2-5|TRBV20-1|many
TGCAGTGTACACCTTCCGGGACTAGTTGAGACCCAGTACTTC
CSVHLPGLVETQYF
>13|.|TRBJ2-2|TRBV11-2|few
TGTGCCAGCAGCTTAGAGTTGGTCGGGGAGCTGTTTTTT
CASSLELVGELFF
>18|TRBD2|TRBJ2-3|TRBV11-1|.
TGTGCCAGCAGCTCCCGACTAGCGGGAGGCCCGATTTCAGATACGCAGTATTTT
CASSSRLAGGPISDTQYF
>14|TRBD2|TRBJ2-5|TRBV20-1|many
TGCAGTGCTAGTCAGACTAGCGGCCAAGAGACCCAGTACTTC
CSASQTSGQETQYF
>14|.|TRBJ1-5|TRBV28|few
TGTGCCAGCAGTTTCCGCCTCATAAGTCAGCCCCAGCATTTT
CASSFRLISQPQHF
>14|.|TRBJ2-3|TRBV12-3/TRBV12-4|many
TGTGCCAGCAGTCCCGCCGGGGGCATCCGTTCGCAGTATTTT
CASSPAGGIRSQYF
>17|TRBD1|TRBJ2-7|TRBV2|.
TGTGCCAGCAGTGATAATGGGTCGGGGACAGGGGACTACGAGCAGTACTTC
CASSDNGSGTGDYEQYF
>14|TRBD2|TRBJ2-2|TRBV20-1|many
TGCAGTGCTAGAGATAGCGGGAGAGCCGGGGAGCTGTTTTTT
CSARDSGRAGELFF
>15|.|TRBJ1-1|TRBV27|many
TGTGCCAGCAGTTTAGAAGGGCCAGGGCACACTGAAGCTTTCTTT
CASSLEGPGHTEAFF
>14|.|TRBJ2-7|TRBV4-1|.
TGCGCCAGCAGCCAAGTATTGGAGTCCTACGAGCAGTACTTC
CASSQVLESYEQYF
>15|.|TRBJ2-3|TRBV2|many
TGTGCCAGCAGTGCGGGCGGCAGGTGGGCAGATACGCAGTATTTT
CASSAGGRWADTQYF
>18|TRBD2|TRBJ2-1|TRBV20-1|many
TGCAGTGCTAGAGATGCCCCCCGGACTAGCGGCTTTTACAATGAGCAGTTCTTC
CSARDAPRTSGFYNEQFF
>14|TRBD2|TRBJ2-5|TRBV28|many
TGTGCCAGCAGCTTGGGAGGGAGGGAAGAGACCCAGTACTTC
CASSLGGREETQYF
>16|.|TRBJ1-5|TRBV6-1|many
TGTGCCAGCAGACCACCGGGACATAGGGGCAATCAGCCCCAGCATTTT
CASRPPGHRGNQPQHF
>15|.|TRBJ2-2|TRBV5-8|many
TGTGCCAGCAGCTTGTGGGCACGGATACCCGGGGAGCTGTTTTTT
CASSLWARIPGELFF
>17|.|TRBJ1-1|TRBV5-1|many
TGCGCCAGCAGCCCCACAATCGCGACCCTGAGGGACACTGAAGCTTTCTTT
CASSPTIATLRDTEAFF
>13|.|TRBJ2-1|TRBV6-1|.
TGTGCCAGCAGCCCCTACCTCTACAATGAGCAGTTCTTC
CASSPYLYNEQFF
>14|.|TRBJ2-7|TRBV20-1|.
TGCAGTGCGCCCATACTAGAGAGAGGCTACGAGCAGTACTTC
CSAPILERGYEQYF
>15|.|TRBJ2-1|TRBV5-1|many
TGCGCCAGCGGGTGGAGCATAGGGGCGTACAATGAGCAGTTCTTC
CASGWSIGAYNEQFF
>14|.|TRBJ2-5|TRBV5-1|few
TGCGCCAGCAGCTCGGGAGATAGGTGGGAGACCCAGTACTTC
CASSSGDRWETQYF
>11|.|TRBJ2-2|TRBV20-1|.
TGCAGTGCTATGAACGCAAGGGAGCTGTTTTTT
CSAMNARELFF
>15|TRBD2|TRBJ2-7|TRBV5-1|.
TGCGCCAGCAGTTCCGGGAGGGTAGGGAACTACGAGCAGTACTTC
CASSSGRVGNYEQYF
>14|.|TRBJ1-1|TRBV5-1|many
TGCGCCAGCAGCTCAGGCCCGGGGGACACTGAAGCTTTCTTT
CASSSGPGDTEAFF
>16|TRBD1|TRBJ2-2|TRBV28|.
TGTGCCAGCAGTTCGTCGGGACAGGGGATAACCGGGGAGCTGTTTTTT
CASSSSGQGITGELFF